This TCR beta chain was identified in a study of T cells in Graves' hyperthyroidism and ophthalmopathy. Clinical symptoms, serum thyroxine and TRAb, thyroid ultrasound and orbital computed tomography were used for the diagnoses. The table lists this clonotype with many counts. The V and J ends lost 3 bases and 4 bases, in that order; junction bases with no gene match: 11. The CDR3 length is 16 residues. From germline, CDR1 is LNHDA and CDR2 SQIVND (reference sequence). Amplification yielded TCR beta CDR3 regions, with RNA transcripts as the source. Initially, a first-round RT-PCR of the TCR CDR3 employed the HTBI primer set. TCRdb processed the multiplex PCR reads anew with MiXCR; each CDR3 protein has one entry. This table has 360,000 or so distinct CDR3 sequences, around 18% appearing once.

Sample: blood. This TCR was recovered from a woman between 40 and 50 years old with Graves' ophthalmopathy. The rearrangement joins TRBV19 to TRBJ1-2, with 7 bases matching TRBD1. CDR3 sequence: CASSIWGGTDFYGYTF. In DNA, the CDR3 is TGTGCCAGTAGTATTTGGGGTGGGACAGACTTCTATGGCTACACCTTC.